The 13 T cell receptor beta chains in this list originate from one sample, sequenced in a study of blood T cell repertoires in COVID-19. Data came from immunoSEQ multiplex PCR; TCRdb stores just in-frame clones and leaves some out. The sample records tens of thousands of clones, roughly 72% being singletons. The sample consisted of peripheral blood. These receptors originate from a man in his sixties or seventies with acute or convalescent COVID-19.

The chain is built from TRBV27 and TRBJ2-5, with D perhaps matching TRBD2 (5 bases). V lost 4 bases and J 4 bases, leaving 7 bases between the germline ends. This CDR3 is 12 amino acids long. The germline V gene encodes CDR1 MNHEY and CDR2 SMNVEV (reference sequence). The DNA for the CDR3 is TGTGCCAGCAGTTGGGCGGGAGAGACCCAGTACTTC. Protein sequence: CASSWAGETQYF.

The chain is built from TRBV7-3 and TRBJ2-6; tentative D call: TRBD2 (6 bases). CDR1 is SGHTA and CDR2 is FQGTGA in the germline V gene. The CDR3 runs 18 residues. Trimming left V 0 bases short and J 0 bases short, with 12 bases between. This CDR3 is CASSLTGTGSSGANVLTF. CDR3 DNA: TGTGCCAGCAGCTTAACGGGGACCGGGAGCTCTGGGGCCAACGTCCTGACTTTC.

CDR3 in amino acids: CAWEQGDGFSSPLHF. DNA for the CDR3: TGTGCCTGGGAACAGGGGGATGGATTCTCTTCACCCCTCCACTTT. V usage is TRBV30 and J usage is TRBJ1-6; 8 nucleotides line up with TRBD1. CDR1 and CDR2 (germline): GTSNPN, SVGIG (reference sequence). V shed 5 bases and J 9 bases; nucleotides not matched to a gene: 12. The CDR3 has 15 amino acids.

This clone was observed at least ten times. This chain joins TRBV2 and TRBJ1-2, with 11 bases lining up with TRBD1. Germline CDR1 is SNHLY and CDR2 is FYNNEI. The CDR3 runs to 19 residues. V trimming: 0 bases; J trimming: 5 bases; junction bases outside the gene matches: 14. CDR3: CASSEAGIRSGQGAYGYTF. CDR3 in DNA: TGTGCCAGCAGTGAAGCTGGAATAAGATCAGGACAGGGGGCTTATGGCTACACCTTC.

The chain employs TRBV24-1 and TRBJ2-6; 7 bases are shared with TRBD2. Germline V gene data show CDR1 as KGHDR and CDR2 as SFDVKD. V shed 5 bases, J shed 2 bases, and the junction held 2 bases outside the gene matches. CDR3 length equals 15 residues. Here the CDR3 DNA reads TGTGCCACCAGTGGAGGACTAGCTGGGGCCAACGTCCTGACTTTC. This encodes CATSGGLAGANVLTF.

The V gene is TRBV7-2, the J gene TRBJ2-3, with TRBD1 matching over 9 bases. J lost 9 bases, V lost 1 base, and 8 bases had no gene match. Germline V gene data show CDR1 as SGHTA and CDR2 as FQGNSA. The CDR3 loop spans 15 amino acids. This CDR3 reads CASSLEGTGIGTQYF. The CDR3 nucleotides read TGTGCCAGCAGCTTAGAGGGGACAGGGATAGGGACGCAGTATTTT.

V gene TRBV23-1 combines with J gene TRBJ2-1, with no clear D. TRBV23-1 has ORF status, its function being uncertain. V dropped 3 bases and J dropped 1 base, with 16 bases sitting between them. The CDR3 runs 17 residues. CDR3 sequence reads: CASSHTTPVRSYNEQFF. CDR3 nucleotide sequence: TGCGCCAGCAGTCACACAACCCCAGTCAGGTCCTACAATGAGCAGTTCTTC.

The chain carries TRBV27 and TRBJ1-6, with D unresolved. CDR1 and CDR2 (germline): MNHEY, SMNVEV (reference sequence). The CDR3 consists of 14 residues. The V and J ends lost 3 bases and 6 bases respectively, with 9 bases between them. CDR3 loop: CASSFRGGNSPLHF. CDR3 sequence (DNA): TGTGCCAGCAGTTTCCGGGGAGGTAATTCACCCCTCCACTTT.

J is TRBJ2-1 and V is TRBV10-2; 7 nucleotides agree with TRBD1. This CDR3 is 16 amino acids long. Germline V CDR1 and CDR2: WSHSY, SAAADI. V trimming: 7 bases; J trimming: 9 bases; junction bases outside the gene matches: 18. The chain's CDR3 is CASKSGTAQGSTEQFF. The CDR3 coding sequence is TGCGCCAGCAAATCCGGGACAGCCCAGGGGTCCACTGAGCAGTTCTTC.

This rearrangement joins TRBV5-1 to TRBJ1-2; 7 nucleotides match TRBD1. From germline, CDR1 is SGHRS and CDR2 YFSETQ. V shed 4 bases and J 0 bases; nucleotides not matched to a gene: 9. This CDR3 region has 16 residues. CDR3 amino acids: CASSLLPGQSNYGYTF. The CDR3 DNA reads TGCGCCAGCAGCCTTCTACCGGGACAGTCTAACTATGGCTACACCTTC.

The table lists this clone with a count of one. The gene calls are TRBV5-4 and TRBJ2-5, with D possibly matching TRBD2 (6 bases). Looked up from germline, CDR1 is SGHNT and CDR2 is YYREEE (reference sequence). The ends were cut back, 6 bases at V and 5 bases at J, with 14 bases in the middle. This CDR3 spans 13 amino acids. CDR3 coding DNA: TGTGCCAGCAAAGGCGGGGTGGGGGAGACCCAGTACTTC. It encodes CASKGGVGETQYF.

The chain recombines TRBV7-2 with TRBJ2-5, with TRBD2 matching over 13 bases. Trimming at V came to 3 bases and at J to 3 bases, leaving 7 bases not matched to a gene. Germline V gene sequence: CDR1 SGHTA, CDR2 FQGNSA. The CDR3 has 17 residues. CDR3 coding DNA: TGTGCCAGCAGCTTGTTCACTAGCGGGGGGGCCGAAGAGACCCAGTACTTC. This codes for CASSLFTSGGAEETQYF.

The rearrangement links TRBV5-1 to TRBJ2-3; D is possibly TRBD1 (5 bases). The CDR3 spans 14 residues. V was shortened by 3 bases and J by 4 bases, with 12 bases between the two germline ends. Germline V CDR1 and CDR2: SGHRS, YFSETQ. The CDR3: CASSSRWGADTQYF. The CDR3 DNA sequence: TGCGCCAGCAGCTCCCGTTGGGGCGCAGATACGCAGTATTTT.